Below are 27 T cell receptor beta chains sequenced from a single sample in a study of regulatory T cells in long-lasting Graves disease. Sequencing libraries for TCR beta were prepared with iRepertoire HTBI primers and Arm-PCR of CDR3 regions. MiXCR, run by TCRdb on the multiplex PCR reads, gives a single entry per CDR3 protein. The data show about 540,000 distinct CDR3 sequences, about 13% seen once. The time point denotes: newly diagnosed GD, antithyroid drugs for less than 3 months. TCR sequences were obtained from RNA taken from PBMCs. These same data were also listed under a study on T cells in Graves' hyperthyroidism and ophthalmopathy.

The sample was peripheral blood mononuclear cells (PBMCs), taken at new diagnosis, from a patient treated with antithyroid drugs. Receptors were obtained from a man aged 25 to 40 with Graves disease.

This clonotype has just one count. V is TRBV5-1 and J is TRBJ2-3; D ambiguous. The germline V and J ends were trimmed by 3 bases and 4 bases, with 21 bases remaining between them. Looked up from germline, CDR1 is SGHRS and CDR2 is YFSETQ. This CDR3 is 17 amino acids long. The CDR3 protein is CASSWVATPSGADTQYF. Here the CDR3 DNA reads TGCGCCAGCAGCTGGGTGGCCACCCCGAGTGGGGCAGATACGCAGTATTTT.

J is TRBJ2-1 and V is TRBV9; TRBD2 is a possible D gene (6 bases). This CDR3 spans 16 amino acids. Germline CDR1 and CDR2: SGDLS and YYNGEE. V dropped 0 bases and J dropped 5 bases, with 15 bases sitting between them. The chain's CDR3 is CASSVGLIAVNNEQFF. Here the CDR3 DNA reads TGTGCCAGCAGCGTAGGGTTGATAGCGGTTAACAATGAGCAGTTCTTC.

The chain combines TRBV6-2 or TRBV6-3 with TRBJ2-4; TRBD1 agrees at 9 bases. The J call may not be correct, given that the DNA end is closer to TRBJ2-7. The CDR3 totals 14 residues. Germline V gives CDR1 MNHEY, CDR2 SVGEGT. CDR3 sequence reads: CASRPDRGPLEQYF. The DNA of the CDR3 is TGTGCCAGCAGACCGGACAGGGGACCCCTCGAGCAGTACTTC.

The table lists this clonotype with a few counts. This chain's CDR3 is CAWSVPTGAQETQYF. The CDR3 DNA reads TGTGCCTGGAGTGTACCCACAGGGGCTCAAGAGACCCAGTACTTC. The chain links TRBV30 to TRBJ2-5; TRBD1 matches 7 bases. V was clipped by 0 bases and J by 2 bases; unmatched bases: 6. The CDR3 contains 15 residues. Per germline, CDR1 GTSNPN and CDR2 SVGIG (reference sequence).

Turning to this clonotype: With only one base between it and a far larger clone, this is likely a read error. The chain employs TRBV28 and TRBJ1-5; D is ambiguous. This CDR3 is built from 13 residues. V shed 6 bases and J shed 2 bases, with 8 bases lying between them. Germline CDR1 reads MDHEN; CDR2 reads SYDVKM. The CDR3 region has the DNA TGTGCCAGCAGATTCCAGGGCAATCAGCCCCAGCATTTT. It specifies CASRFQGNQPQHF.

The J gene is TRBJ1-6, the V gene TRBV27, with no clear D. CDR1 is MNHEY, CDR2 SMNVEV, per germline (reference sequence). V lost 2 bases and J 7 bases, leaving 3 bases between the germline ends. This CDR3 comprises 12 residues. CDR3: CASSLPNSPLHF. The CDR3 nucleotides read TGTGCCAGCAGTTTACCCAATTCACCCCTCCACTTT.

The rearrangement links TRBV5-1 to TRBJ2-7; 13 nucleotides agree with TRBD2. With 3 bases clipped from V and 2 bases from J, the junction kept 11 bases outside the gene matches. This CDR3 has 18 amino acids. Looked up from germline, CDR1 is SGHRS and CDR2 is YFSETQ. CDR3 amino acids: CASSSEGLAGYGTYEQYF. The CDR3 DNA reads TGCGCCAGCAGCTCCGAGGGACTAGCGGGGTATGGGACCTACGAGCAGTACTTC.

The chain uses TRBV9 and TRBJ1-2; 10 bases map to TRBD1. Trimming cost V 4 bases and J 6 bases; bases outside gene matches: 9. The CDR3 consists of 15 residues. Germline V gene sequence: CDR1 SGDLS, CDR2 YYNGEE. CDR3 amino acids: CASSLESGTGDGYTF. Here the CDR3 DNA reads TGTGCCAGCAGCCTAGAATCCGGGACAGGGGATGGCTACACCTTC.

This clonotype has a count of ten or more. For the CDR3, the DNA is TGTGCCAGCAGCATCGGGCGAAGTCCAGATACGCAGTATTTT. It translates to CASSIGRSPDTQYF. This chain uses TRBV7-2 with TRBJ2-3; no reliable D call. Germline values: CDR1 SGHTA, CDR2 FQGNSA. Trimming shortened V by 5 bases and J by 4 bases, and 13 bases separated the two germline ends. This CDR3 spans 14 amino acids.

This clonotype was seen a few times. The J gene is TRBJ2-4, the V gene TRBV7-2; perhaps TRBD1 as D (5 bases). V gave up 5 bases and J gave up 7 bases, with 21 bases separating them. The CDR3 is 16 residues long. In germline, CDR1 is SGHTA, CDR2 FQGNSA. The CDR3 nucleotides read TGTGCCAGCAGCCCTTATGACAGAAAAGTTAGGAACATTCAGTACTTC. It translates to CASSPYDRKVRNIQYF.

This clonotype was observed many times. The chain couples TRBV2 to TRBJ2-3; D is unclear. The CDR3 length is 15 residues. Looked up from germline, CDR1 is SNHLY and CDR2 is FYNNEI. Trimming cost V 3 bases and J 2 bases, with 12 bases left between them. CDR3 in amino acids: CASSDGSELTDTQYF. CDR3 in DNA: TGTGCCAGCAGTGACGGTTCAGAGCTCACAGATACGCAGTATTTT.

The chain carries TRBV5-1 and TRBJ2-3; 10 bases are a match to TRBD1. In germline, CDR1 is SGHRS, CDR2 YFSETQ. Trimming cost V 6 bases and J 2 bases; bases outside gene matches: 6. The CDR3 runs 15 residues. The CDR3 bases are TGCGCCAGCACTAGACAGGGGGCAGACACAGATACGCAGTATTTT. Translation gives CASTRQGADTDTQYF. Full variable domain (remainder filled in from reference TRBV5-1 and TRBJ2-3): KAGVTQTPRYLIKTRGQQVTLSCSPISGHRSVSWYQQTPGQGLQFLFEYFSETQRNKGNFPGRFSGRQFSNSRSEMNVSTLELGDSALYLCASTRQGADTDTQYFGPGTRLTVL.

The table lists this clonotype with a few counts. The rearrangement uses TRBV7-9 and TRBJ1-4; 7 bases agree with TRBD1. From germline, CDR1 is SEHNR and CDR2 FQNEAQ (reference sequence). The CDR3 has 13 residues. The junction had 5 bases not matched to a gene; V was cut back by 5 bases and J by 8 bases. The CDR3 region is CASSGGTAEKLFF. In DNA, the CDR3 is TGTGCCAGCAGCGGAGGGACAGCCGAAAAACTGTTTTTT.

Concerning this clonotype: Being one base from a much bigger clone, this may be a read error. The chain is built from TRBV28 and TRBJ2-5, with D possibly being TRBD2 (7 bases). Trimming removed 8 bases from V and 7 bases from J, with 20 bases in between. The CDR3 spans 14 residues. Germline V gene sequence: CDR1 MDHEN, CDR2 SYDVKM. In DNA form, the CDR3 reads TGTGCCAGCGGGGGGGGCGGGAGTGTCCCGACCCAGTACTTC. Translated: CASGGGGSVPTQYF.

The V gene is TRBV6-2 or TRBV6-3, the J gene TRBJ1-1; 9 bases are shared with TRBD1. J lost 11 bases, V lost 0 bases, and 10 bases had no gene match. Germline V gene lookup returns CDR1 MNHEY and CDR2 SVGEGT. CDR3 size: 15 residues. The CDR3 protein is CASSYSTDRGLGAFF. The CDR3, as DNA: TGTGCCAGCAGTTACTCGACGGACAGGGGCTTGGGGGCTTTCTTT.

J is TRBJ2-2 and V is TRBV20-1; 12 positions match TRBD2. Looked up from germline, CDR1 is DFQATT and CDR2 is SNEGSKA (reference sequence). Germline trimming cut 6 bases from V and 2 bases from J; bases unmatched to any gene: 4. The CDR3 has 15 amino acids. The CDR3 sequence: CSATTSGSNTGELFF. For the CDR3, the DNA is TGCAGTGCCACGACTAGCGGGAGTAACACCGGGGAGCTGTTTTTT.

CDR3 coding DNA: TGTGCCAGCAGATCACCCAGCGGGAGCTCCTACAATGAGCAGTTCTTC. Translation gives CASRSPSGSSYNEQFF. This chain joins TRBV6-2 or TRBV6-3 and TRBJ2-1, with 8 bases matching TRBD2. With V trimmed by 6 bases and J by 0 bases, 7 bases remained unmatched. The V gene's germline CDR1 is MNHEY and CDR2 SVGEGT. The CDR3 spans 16 residues.

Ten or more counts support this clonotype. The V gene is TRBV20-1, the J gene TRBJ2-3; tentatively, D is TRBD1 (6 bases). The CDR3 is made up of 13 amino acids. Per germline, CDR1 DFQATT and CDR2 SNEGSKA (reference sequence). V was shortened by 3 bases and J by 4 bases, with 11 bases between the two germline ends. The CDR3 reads CSASTGLSDTQYF. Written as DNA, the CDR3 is TGCAGTGCTAGTACAGGGTTGTCAGATACGCAGTATTTT.

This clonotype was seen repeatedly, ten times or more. In DNA form, the CDR3 reads TGTGCCTGGATGGGGGGAGGCTATGGCTACACCTTC. This codes for CAWMGGGYGYTF. The chain combines TRBV30 with TRBJ1-2, with D possibly matching TRBD1 (5 bases). Germline V gene sequence: CDR1 GTSNPN, CDR2 SVGIG (reference sequence). The V end lost 4 bases, the J end lost 4 bases, and 10 bases lay between the germline ends. This CDR3 region has 12 residues.

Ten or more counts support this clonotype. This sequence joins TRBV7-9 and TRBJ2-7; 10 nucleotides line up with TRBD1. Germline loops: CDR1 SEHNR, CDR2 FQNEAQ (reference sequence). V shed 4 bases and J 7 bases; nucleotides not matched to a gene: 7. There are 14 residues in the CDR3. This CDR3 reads CASSSRQGAGEQYF. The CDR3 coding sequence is TGTGCCAGCAGCTCCCGACAGGGGGCTGGTGAGCAGTACTTC. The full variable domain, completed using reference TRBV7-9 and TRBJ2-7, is DTGVSQNPRHKITKRGQNVTFRCDPISEHNRLYWYRQTLGQGPEFLTYFQNEAQLEKSRLLSDRFSAERPKGSFSTLEIQRTEQGDSAMYLCASSSRQGAGEQYFGPGTRLTVT.

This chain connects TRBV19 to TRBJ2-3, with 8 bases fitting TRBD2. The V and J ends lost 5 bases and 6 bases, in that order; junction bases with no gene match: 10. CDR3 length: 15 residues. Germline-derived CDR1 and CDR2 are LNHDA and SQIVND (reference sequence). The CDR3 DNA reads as TGTGCCAGTAGTGCCATTCGGGGGGGCGACGATACGCAGTATTTT. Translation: CASSAIRGGDDTQYF.

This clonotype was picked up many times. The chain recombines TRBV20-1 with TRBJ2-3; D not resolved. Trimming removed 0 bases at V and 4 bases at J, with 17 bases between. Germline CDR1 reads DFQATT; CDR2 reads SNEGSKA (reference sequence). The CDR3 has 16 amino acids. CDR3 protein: CSARDLEYLGPDTQYF. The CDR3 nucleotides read TGCAGTGCTAGAGATCTGGAGTATTTGGGTCCAGATACGCAGTATTTT.

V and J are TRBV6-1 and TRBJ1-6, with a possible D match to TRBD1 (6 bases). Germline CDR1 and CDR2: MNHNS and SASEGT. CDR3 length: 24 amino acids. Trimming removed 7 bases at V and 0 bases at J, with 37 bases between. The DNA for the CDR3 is TGTGCCAGCAATATCCTTCCAAGAGCCCCAAGAGACAGGTTGGAAAGCTCCTATAATTCACCCCTCCACTTT. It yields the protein CASNILPRAPRDRLESSYNSPLHF.

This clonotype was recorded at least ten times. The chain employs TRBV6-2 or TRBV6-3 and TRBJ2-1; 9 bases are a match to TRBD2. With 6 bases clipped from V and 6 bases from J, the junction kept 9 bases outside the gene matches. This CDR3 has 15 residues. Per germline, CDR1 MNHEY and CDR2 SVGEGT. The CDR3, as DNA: TGTGCCAGCAGGCGGGAGGGCCAGGGTAGCAATGAGCAGTTCTTC. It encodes CASRREGQGSNEQFF.

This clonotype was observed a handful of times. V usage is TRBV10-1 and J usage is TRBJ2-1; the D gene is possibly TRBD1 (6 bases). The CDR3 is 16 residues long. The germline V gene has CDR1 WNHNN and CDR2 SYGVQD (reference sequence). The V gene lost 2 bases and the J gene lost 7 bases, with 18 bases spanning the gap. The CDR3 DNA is TGCGCCAGCAGTGAGACAGGGAGAGCCTCGGGGAATGAGCAGTTCTTC. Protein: CASSETGRASGNEQFF.

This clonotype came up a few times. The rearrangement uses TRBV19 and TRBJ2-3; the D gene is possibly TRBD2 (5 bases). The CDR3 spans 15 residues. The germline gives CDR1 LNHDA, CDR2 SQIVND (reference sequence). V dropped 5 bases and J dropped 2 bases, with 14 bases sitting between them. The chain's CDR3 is CASSPRGLNTDTQYF. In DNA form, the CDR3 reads TGTGCCAGTAGTCCCCGTGGACTCAACACAGATACGCAGTATTTT.

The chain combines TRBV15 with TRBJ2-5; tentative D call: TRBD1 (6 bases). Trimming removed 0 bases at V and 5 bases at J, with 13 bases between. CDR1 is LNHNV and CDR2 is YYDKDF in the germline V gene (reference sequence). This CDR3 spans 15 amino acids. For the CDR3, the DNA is TGTGCCACCAGCAGAGATCCCCAGGGGTTGGAGACCCAGTACTTC. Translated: CATSRDPQGLETQYF.